This T cell receptor beta chain came from a study of OX40 agonist ivuxolimab in advanced cancers. At the level of the study: Dose-escalation patients were diagnosed with hepatocellular carcinoma, melanoma, renal cell cancer or head and neck cancer. Averaging 60 years in age, with a range of about 20 to 90, the cohort was 80% to 90% male. Findings and caveats of the study: Some nonresponders also had low normalized T-cell clonal expansion.

Germline CDR1 MNHEY, CDR2 SMNVEV (reference sequence). Trimming stripped 6 bases from V and 6 bases from J, with 12 bases between. The length of the CDR3 is 13 residues. Here immunoSEQ multiplex PCR was the method, and the copy in TCRdb shows in-frame clones only, minus some. Seen here are around 66,000 clones, around 84% observed once, and the top ten hold around 6.7%. This clone has only a few counts. The antigen is unknown. The sequence came from an adult with an advanced solid tumor such as melanoma, head and neck, liver or kidney cancer. This rearrangement joins TRBV27 to TRBJ1-5; D unclear. The sample consisted of CD4+ or CD8+ T cells sorted from blood, taken in a trial of the OX40 agonist ivuxolimab. In DNA form, the CDR3 reads TGTGCCAGCAGCGGTGACTGGGGTCAGCCCCAGCATTTT. Translation gives CASSGDWGQPQHF.